This T cell receptor beta chain was retrieved from a study of tumor-infiltrating lymphocytes in primary liver carcinoma. Study information: Enrolled patients were male and female, aged 30 to 69 years. Findings of the study overall: Merely some 7.5-25% of top clones spanned all five tumor regions. Tumor samples exhibited a significantly greater top-250-clone fraction than blood samples (p = 0.039).

The tissue used was unsorted bulk material of 20-30 mg. RNA and DNA were co-extracted from it with the AllPrep DNA/RNA mini kit. Reverse transcription of 500 to 650 ng total RNA with a constant-region primer produced TCR beta cDNA. Three nested multiplex PCR rounds of slightly modified ARM-PCR generated TCR beta libraries. A C-beta reverse primer and TRBV1-TRBV30 forward primers served in each of the first two PCR rounds, at about 10 cycles apiece. Each CDR3 protein is one row after TCRdb ran MiXCR on the multiplex PCR reads. Seen here are around 78,000 distinct CDR3 sequences, 71% observed once, and the top ten hold about an eighth. The V and J ends lost 4 bases and 6 bases respectively, with 21 bases between them. From germline, CDR1 is MNHNS and CDR2 SASEGT. The CDR3 length is 17 residues. Points on this clonotype: What it binds is not known.

The rearrangement uses TRBV6-1 and TRBJ2-2; D may be TRBD2 (6 bases). This TCR came from a woman in her fifties or sixties with primary liver carcinoma and hepatitis B virus infection. The specimen sequenced was liver tumor tissue from sampling region 4. Stated subset: tumor region T4, right-lateral pole. This CDR3 reads CASSVRPSASISGELFF. As DNA, the CDR3 is TGTGCCAGCAGTGTAAGGCCTAGCGCGAGTATTTCCGGGGAGCTGTTTTTT.